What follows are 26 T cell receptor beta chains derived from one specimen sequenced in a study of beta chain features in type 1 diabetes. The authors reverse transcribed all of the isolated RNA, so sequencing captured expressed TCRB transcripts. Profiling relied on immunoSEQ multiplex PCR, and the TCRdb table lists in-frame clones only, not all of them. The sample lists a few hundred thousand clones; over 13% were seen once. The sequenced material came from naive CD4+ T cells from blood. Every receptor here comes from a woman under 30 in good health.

DNA of the CDR3: TGTGCCAGCAGCTCGCCCGGTTGGGACAGGAACACCGGGGAGCTGTTTTTT. This encodes CASSSPGWDRNTGELFF. The genes are TRBV7-9 and TRBJ2-2; 7 bases align to TRBD1. CDR3 length: 17 amino acids. Trimming at V came to 4 bases and at J to 1 base, leaving 9 bases not matched to a gene. Germline CDR1 reads SEHNR; CDR2 reads FQNEAQ (reference sequence).

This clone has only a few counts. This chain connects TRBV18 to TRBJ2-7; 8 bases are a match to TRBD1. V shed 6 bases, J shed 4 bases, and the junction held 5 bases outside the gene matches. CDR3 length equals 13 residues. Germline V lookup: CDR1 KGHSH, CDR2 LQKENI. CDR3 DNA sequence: TGTGCCAGCTCCCGGGGACAGGAGTACGAGCAGTACTTC. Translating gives CASSRGQEYEQYF.

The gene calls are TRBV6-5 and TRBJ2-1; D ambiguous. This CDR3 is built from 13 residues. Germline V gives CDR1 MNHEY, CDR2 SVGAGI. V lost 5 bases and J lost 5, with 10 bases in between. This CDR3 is CASSPTAHNEQFF. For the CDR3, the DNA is TGTGCCAGCAGTCCTACAGCTCACAATGAGCAGTTCTTC.

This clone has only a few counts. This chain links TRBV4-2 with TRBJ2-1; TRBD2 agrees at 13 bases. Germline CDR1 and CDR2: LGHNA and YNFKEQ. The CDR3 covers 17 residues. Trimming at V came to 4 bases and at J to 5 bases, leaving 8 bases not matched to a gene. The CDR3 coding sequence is TGTGCCAGCAGCCCCCGGACTAGCGGGAGTGTCAACAATGAGCAGTTCTTC. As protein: CASSPRTSGSVNNEQFF.

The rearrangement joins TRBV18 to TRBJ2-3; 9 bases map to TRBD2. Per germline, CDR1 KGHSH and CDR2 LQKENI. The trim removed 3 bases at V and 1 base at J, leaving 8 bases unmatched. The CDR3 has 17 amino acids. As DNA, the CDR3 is TGTGCCAGCTCACCCCCCGGGACTAGCTTACGCACAGATACGCAGTATTTT. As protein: CASSPPGTSLRTDTQYF.

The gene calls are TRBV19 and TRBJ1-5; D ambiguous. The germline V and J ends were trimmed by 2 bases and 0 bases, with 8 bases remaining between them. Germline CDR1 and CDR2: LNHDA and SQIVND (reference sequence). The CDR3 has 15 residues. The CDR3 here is CASSIRGRSNQPQHF. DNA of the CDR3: TGTGCCAGTAGTATAAGAGGCCGTAGCAATCAGCCCCAGCATTTT.

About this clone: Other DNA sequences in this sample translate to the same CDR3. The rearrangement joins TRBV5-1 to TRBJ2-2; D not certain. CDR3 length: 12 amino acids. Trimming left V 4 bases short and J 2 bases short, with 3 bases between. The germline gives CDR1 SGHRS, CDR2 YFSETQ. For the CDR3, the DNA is TGCGCCAGCAGCCCAAACACCGGGGAGCTGTTTTTT. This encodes CASSPNTGELFF.

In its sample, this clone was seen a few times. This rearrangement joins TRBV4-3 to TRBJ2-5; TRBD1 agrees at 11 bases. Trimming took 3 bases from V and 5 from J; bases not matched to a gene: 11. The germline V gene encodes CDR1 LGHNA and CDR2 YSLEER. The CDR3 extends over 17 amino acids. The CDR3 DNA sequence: TGCGCCAGCAGCCAGAGCTGGCGGGACAGGGGGTTGGAGACCCAGTACTTC. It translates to CASSQSWRDRGLETQYF.

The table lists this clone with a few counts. CDR3 residues: CATSRPPTAQETQYF. The DNA of the CDR3 is TGTGCCACCAGCAGGCCGCCGACAGCTCAAGAGACCCAGTACTTC. The chain links TRBV15 to TRBJ2-5, with a possible D match to TRBD1 (5 bases). Germline CDR1 is LNHNV and CDR2 is YYDKDF (reference sequence). This CDR3 spans 15 amino acids. Trimming removed 3 bases from V and 2 bases from J, with 13 bases in between.

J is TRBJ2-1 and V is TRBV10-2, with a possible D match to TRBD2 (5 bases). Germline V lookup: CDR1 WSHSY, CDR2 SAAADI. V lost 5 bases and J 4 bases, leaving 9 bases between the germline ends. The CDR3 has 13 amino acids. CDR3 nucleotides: TGCGCCAGCAGTTTAGCGAAGTACAATGAGCAGTTCTTC. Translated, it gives CASSLAKYNEQFF.

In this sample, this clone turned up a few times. CDR3 residues: CSPRVNTDTQYF. DNA for the CDR3: TGCAGCCCGAGGGTTAACACAGATACGCAGTATTTT. The chain has TRBV29-1 and TRBJ2-3; D possibly corresponds to TRBD2 (5 bases). Trimming removed 8 bases from V and 2 bases from J, with 11 bases in between. The CDR3 length is 12 residues. Germline lookup yields CDR1 SQVTM and CDR2 ANQGSEA.

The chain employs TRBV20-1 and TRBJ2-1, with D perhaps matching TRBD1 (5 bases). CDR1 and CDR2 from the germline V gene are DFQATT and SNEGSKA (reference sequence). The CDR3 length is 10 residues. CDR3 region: CSVVGAEQFF. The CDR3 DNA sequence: TGCAGCGTTGTAGGGGCTGAGCAGTTCTTC.

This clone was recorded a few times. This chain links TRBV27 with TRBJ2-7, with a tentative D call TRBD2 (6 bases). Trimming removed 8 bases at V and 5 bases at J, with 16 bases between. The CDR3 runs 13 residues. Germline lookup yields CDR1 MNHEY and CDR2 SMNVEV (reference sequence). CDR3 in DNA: TGTGCCAGCGCTAGGGCGGGATCCGACGAGCAGTACTTC. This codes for CASARAGSDEQYF.

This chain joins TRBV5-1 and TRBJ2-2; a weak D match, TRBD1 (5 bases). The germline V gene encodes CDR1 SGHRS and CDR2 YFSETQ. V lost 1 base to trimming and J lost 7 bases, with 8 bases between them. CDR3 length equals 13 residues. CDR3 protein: CASSLKGDGELFF. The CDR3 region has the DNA TGCGCCAGCAGCTTGAAAGGGGACGGGGAGCTGTTTTTT.

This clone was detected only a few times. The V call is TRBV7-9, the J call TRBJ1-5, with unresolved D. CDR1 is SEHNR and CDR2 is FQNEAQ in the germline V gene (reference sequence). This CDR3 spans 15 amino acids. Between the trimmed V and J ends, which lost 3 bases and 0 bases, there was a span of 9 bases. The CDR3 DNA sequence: TGTGCCAGCAGCTTTGGGGAGAGTAGCAATCAGCCCCAGCATTTT. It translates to CASSFGESSNQPQHF.

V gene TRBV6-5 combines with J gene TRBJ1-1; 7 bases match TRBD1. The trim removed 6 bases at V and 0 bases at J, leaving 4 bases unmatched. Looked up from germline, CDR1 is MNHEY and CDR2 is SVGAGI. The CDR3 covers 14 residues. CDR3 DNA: TGTGCCAGCAGCCGAACAGGGGTGAACACTGAAGCTTTCTTT. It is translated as CASSRTGVNTEAFF.

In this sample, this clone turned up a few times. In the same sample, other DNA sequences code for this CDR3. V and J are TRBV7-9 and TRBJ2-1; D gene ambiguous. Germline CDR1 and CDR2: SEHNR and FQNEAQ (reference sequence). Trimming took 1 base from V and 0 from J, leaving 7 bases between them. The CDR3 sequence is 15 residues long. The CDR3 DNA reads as TGTGCCAGCAGCTTAGACCGGAGCTCCTACAATGAGCAGTTCTTC. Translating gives CASSLDRSSYNEQFF.

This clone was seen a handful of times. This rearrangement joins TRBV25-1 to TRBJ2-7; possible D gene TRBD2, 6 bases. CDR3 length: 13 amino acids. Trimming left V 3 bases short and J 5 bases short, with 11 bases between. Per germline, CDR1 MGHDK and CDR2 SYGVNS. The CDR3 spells CASSEGGSHEQYF. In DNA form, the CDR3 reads TGTGCCAGCAGTGAGGGGGGTAGCCACGAGCAGTACTTC.

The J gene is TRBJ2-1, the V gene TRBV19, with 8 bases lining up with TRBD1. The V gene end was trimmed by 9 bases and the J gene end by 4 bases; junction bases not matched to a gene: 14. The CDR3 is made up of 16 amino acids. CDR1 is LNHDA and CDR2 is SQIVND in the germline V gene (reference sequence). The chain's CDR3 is CASQIHRDRSYNEQFF. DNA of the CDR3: TGTGCCAGCCAGATACACCGGGACAGGAGTTACAATGAGCAGTTCTTC.

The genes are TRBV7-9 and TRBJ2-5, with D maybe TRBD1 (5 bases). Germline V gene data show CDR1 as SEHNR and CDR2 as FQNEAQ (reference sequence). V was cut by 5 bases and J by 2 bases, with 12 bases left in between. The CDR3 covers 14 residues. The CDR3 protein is CASSTRTRQETQYF. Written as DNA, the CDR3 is TGTGCCAGCAGCACACGGACACGTCAAGAGACCCAGTACTTC.

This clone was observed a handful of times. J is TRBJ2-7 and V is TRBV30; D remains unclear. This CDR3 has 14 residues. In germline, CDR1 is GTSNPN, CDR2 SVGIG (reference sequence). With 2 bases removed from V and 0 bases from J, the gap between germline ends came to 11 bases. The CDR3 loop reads CAWSYGWASYEQYF. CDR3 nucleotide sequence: TGTGCCTGGAGTTACGGCTGGGCCTCCTACGAGCAGTACTTC.

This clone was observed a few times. The CDR3 DNA reads TGTGCCAGCAGCCTTACAGGGACCTTTTACACTGAAGCTTTCTTT. As protein: CASSLTGTFYTEAFF. The J gene is TRBJ1-1, the V gene TRBV5-4; perhaps TRBD1 as D (6 bases). The germline CDR1 and CDR2 sequences are SGHNT and YYREEE (reference sequence). The CDR3 is 15 residues long. Trimming removed 4 bases at V and 3 bases at J, with 16 bases between. The variable domain in full, completed from reference TRBV5-4 and TRBJ1-1, reads ETGVTQSPTHLIKTRGQQVTLRCSSQSGHNTVSWYQQALGQGPQFIFQYYREEENGRGNFPPRFSGLQFPNYSSELNVNALELDDSALYLCASSLTGTFYTEAFFGQGTRLTVV.

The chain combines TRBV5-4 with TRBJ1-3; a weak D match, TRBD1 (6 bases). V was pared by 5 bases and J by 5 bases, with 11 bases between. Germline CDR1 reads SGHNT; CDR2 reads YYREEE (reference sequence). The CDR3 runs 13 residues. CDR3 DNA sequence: TGTGCCAGCAGTTCCGGACAGAGAAACACCATATATTTT. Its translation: CASSSGQRNTIYF.

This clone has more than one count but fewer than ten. The CDR3 DNA sequence: TGTGCCAGCACCAGGCAGGGGCCATACACAGATACGCAGTATTTT. Protein product: CASTRQGPYTDTQYF. The V call is TRBV28, the J call TRBJ2-3; possibly TRBD1 for D (6 bases). This CDR3 region has 15 residues. Germline-derived CDR1 and CDR2 are MDHEN and SYDVKM. V lost 7 bases, J lost 2 bases, and 16 bases lay in between. The whole variable domain, filled in from reference TRBV28 and TRBJ2-3, reads DVKVTQSSRYLVKRTGEKVFLECVQDMDHENMFWYRQDPGLGLRLIYFSYDVKMKEKGDIPEGYSVSREKKERFSLILESASTNQTSMYLCASTRQGPYTDTQYFGPGTRLTVL.

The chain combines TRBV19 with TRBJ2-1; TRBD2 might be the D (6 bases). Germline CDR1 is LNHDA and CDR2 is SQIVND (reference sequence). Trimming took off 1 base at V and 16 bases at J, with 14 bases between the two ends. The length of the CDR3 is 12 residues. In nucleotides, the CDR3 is TGTGCCAGTAGTATAGCGGGAGTAAATGTATTCTTC. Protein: CASSIAGVNVFF. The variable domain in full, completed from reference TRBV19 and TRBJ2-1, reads DGGITQSPKYLFRKEGQNVTLSCEQNLNHDAMYWYRQDPGQGLRLIYYSQIVNDFQKGDIAEGYSVSREKKESFPLTVTSAQKNPTAFYLCASSIAGVNVFFGPGTRLTVL.

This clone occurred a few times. Written as DNA, the CDR3 is TGTGCCAGCAGCTTAGAAGGACTAGCAGCCGGGGAGCTGTTTTTT. The encoded protein is CASSLEGLAAGELFF. The rearrangement uses TRBV7-9 and TRBJ2-2; 8 nucleotides align to TRBD2. The CDR3 runs to 15 residues. With 1 base clipped from V and 6 bases from J, the junction kept 4 bases outside the gene matches. Germline-derived CDR1 and CDR2 are SEHNR and FQNEAQ (reference sequence).